Following are 17 T cell receptor beta chains from one sample sequenced in a study of blood T cell repertoires in COVID-19. The data were produced by immunoSEQ multiplex PCR, yet TCRdb's version contains in-frame clones alone and is incomplete. Seen here are about 210,000 clones, around 89% observed once, and the top ten hold 4% to 6%. The sample taken for sequencing was peripheral blood. The receptors were gathered from a middle-aged woman with acute or convalescent COVID-19.

The J gene is TRBJ2-1, the V gene TRBV19; D perhaps matches TRBD1 (5 bases). This CDR3 is built from 12 residues. Germline CDR1 and CDR2: LNHDA and SQIVND (reference sequence). V lost 10 bases, J lost 9 bases, and 16 bases lay in between. CDR3 in amino acids: CATEQRGTEQFF. The CDR3 DNA sequence: TGTGCCACCGAACAAAGGGGTACTGAGCAGTTCTTC.

The V gene is TRBV18, the J gene TRBJ2-7; 7 bases are a match to TRBD1. The junction had 3 bases not matched to a gene; V was cut back by 1 base and J by 6 bases. CDR1 KGHSH and CDR2 LQKENI come from the germline V gene. The CDR3 contains 13 residues. The chain's CDR3 is CASSPQGAGEQYV. CDR3 in DNA: TGTGCCAGCTCACCACAGGGGGCAGGCGAGCAGTACGTC.

The genes are TRBV7-2 and TRBJ1-2, with D perhaps TRBD1 (6 bases). The V end lost 1 base, the J end lost 3 bases, and 9 bases lay between the germline ends. There are 14 residues in the CDR3. The germline V gene encodes CDR1 SGHTA and CDR2 FQGNSA. CDR3 sequence (DNA): TGTGCCAGCAGCTTAGGGACAGAGTACTATGGCTACACCTTC. Its translation is CASSLGTEYYGYTF.

This chain connects TRBV6-4 to TRBJ2-7, with 10 bases fitting TRBD1. J gave up 2 bases and V 3 bases, and 7 bases lay outside the gene matches. Germline lookup yields CDR1 MRHNA and CDR2 SNTAGT. The CDR3 is made up of 16 amino acids. As DNA, the CDR3 is TGTGCCAGCAGTGAAAGGGACAGGGGATACCCCTACGAGCAGTACGTC. It yields the protein CASSERDRGYPYEQYV.

The chain joins TRBV6-5 to TRBJ1-1; maybe TRBD1 (5 bases). The germline V gene encodes CDR1 MNHEY and CDR2 SVGAGI. This CDR3 comprises 15 residues. With 1 base removed from V and 4 bases from J, the gap between germline ends came to 13 bases. CDR3 in amino acids: CASSYLGGEGTEAFF. Written as DNA, the CDR3 is TGTGCCAGCAGTTACTTGGGGGGGGAGGGCACTGAAGCTTTCTTT.

The rearrangement joins TRBV4-1 to TRBJ1-1, with D hard to call. The CDR3 extends over 17 amino acids. Germline CDR1 reads MGHRA; CDR2 reads YSYEKL. V shed 0 bases and J shed 1 base, with 15 bases lying between them. The DNA for the CDR3 is TGCGCCAGCAGCCAAGATATGGGCGCTCGGGGGAACACTGAAGCTTTCTTT. Translated, it gives CASSQDMGARGNTEAFF.

This chain links TRBV14 with TRBJ1-3; D is possibly TRBD1 (5 bases). Germline lookup yields CDR1 SGHDN and CDR2 FVKESK. The CDR3 is 15 amino acids. The V gene lost 1 base and the J gene lost 2 bases, with 9 bases spanning the gap. The CDR3 spells CASSQAGTPGNTIYF. The CDR3 DNA is TGTGCCAGCAGCCAAGCCGGGACTCCTGGAAACACCATATATTTT.

J is TRBJ1-2 and V is TRBV24-1; D may be TRBD1 (6 bases). The CDR3 has 14 amino acids. Trimming pared 5 bases from V and 5 bases from J, leaving 14 bases between. The germline V gene encodes CDR1 KGHDR and CDR2 SFDVKD. The CDR3 region has the DNA TGTGCCACCAGTGCCCCAGACAGGAAGTATGGCTACACCTTC. Protein: CATSAPDRKYGYTF.

The chain uses TRBV6-4 and TRBJ2-1; perhaps TRBD1 as D (6 bases). This CDR3 comprises 15 residues. Trimming pared 3 bases from V and 5 bases from J, leaving 14 bases between. The germline gives CDR1 MRHNA, CDR2 SNTAGT. The CDR3 sequence: CASSDSGHYNNEQFF. In DNA, the CDR3 is TGTGCCAGCAGTGATTCGGGACACTATAACAATGAGCAGTTCTTC.

The rearrangement uses TRBV19 and TRBJ1-2, with D tentatively TRBD1 (6 bases). Trimming stripped 2 bases from V and 4 bases from J, with 14 bases between. The germline gives CDR1 LNHDA, CDR2 SQIVND (reference sequence). The CDR3 has 15 residues. CDR3 sequence: CASSISTGRGYGYTF. CDR3 in DNA: TGTGCCAGTAGTATAAGCACAGGGAGGGGCTATGGCTACACCTTC.

The V and J genes are TRBV9 and TRBJ2-3; tentative D call: TRBD2 (5 bases). The CDR3 is 15 amino acids. Germline V gene sequence: CDR1 SGDLS, CDR2 YYNGEE. V lost 4 bases to trimming and J lost 6 bases, with 18 bases between them. In nucleotides, the CDR3 is TGTGCCAGCAGCAACGACTATAAAATATGGGATACGCAGTATTTT. Translating it yields CASSNDYKIWDTQYF.

The chain combines TRBV9 with TRBJ2-3; 12 positions match TRBD2. The CDR3 runs 16 residues. The V segment lost 3 bases and the J segment 10 bases; nucleotides outside the gene matches: 12. Germline CDR1 SGDLS, CDR2 YYNGEE. The CDR3 sequence: CASSGRTSGANRSQYF. DNA for the CDR3: TGTGCCAGCAGCGGAAGGACTAGCGGGGCTAATCGGTCGCAGTATTTT.

Concerning this clone itself: Different DNA sequences within this sample yield the same CDR3. The rearrangement joins TRBV7-2 to TRBJ1-1; the D gene is possibly TRBD1 (5 bases). This CDR3 is 13 amino acids long. Trimming left V 5 bases short and J 1 base short, with 8 bases between. Germline CDR1 SGHTA, CDR2 FQGNSA. CDR3 bases: TGTGCCAGCAGCAGCCAGGGGAACACTGAAGCTTTCTTT. Amino acids: CASSSQGNTEAFF.

The sample holds one count of this clone. This chain connects TRBV19 to TRBJ2-3; 8 bases map to TRBD2. This CDR3 spans 18 amino acids. V trimming: 1 base; J trimming: 10 bases; junction bases outside the gene matches: 19. Germline lookup yields CDR1 LNHDA and CDR2 SQIVND (reference sequence). This CDR3 reads CASSIGASGTRSGAPQYF. The CDR3 DNA reads TGTGCCAGTAGTATAGGGGCCTCCGGGACTAGGTCGGGCGCTCCGCAGTATTTT.

This rearrangement joins TRBV29-1 to TRBJ2-5; D is unresolved. Looked up from germline, CDR1 is SQVTM and CDR2 is ANQGSEA. The CDR3 covers 13 residues. V dropped 3 bases and J dropped 3 bases, with 11 bases sitting between them. The CDR3: CSVEGTIKETQYF. CDR3 DNA: TGCAGCGTTGAGGGCACCATAAAAGAGACCCAGTACTTC.

The rearrangement uses TRBV5-1 and TRBJ1-1; a weak D match, TRBD1 (6 bases). The CDR3 extends over 14 amino acids. Germline lookup yields CDR1 SGHRS and CDR2 YFSETQ. V was trimmed by 3 bases and J by 6 bases, leaving 15 bases between them. The CDR3 loop reads CASSSVRGGAEAFF. The CDR3 region has the DNA TGCGCCAGCAGCTCCGTCAGGGGTGGGGCTGAAGCTTTCTTT.

V usage is TRBV6-1 and J usage is TRBJ2-5; no reliable D call. CDR1 and CDR2 from the germline V gene are MNHNS and SASEGT. With 2 bases removed from V and 6 bases from J, the gap between germline ends came to 10 bases. The CDR3 covers 13 residues. The CDR3 nucleotides are TGTGCCAGCAGTGAACGATGGCTGAAGACCCAGTACTTC. This sequence encodes CASSERWLKTQYF.